This T cell receptor beta chain originates from a study of shared clonotypes between healthy human individuals (dated by TCRdb to about 2020). Broadly, across the study: The cohort comprised a couple of women and three men aged 18 to 49 years. For each donor, CD4 naive and CD4 memory were each run on three plates, CD8 naive on two plates, and CD8 memory on one plate. To estimate repertoire size and how much clonotype sharing occurs between individuals, the study deeply sequenced the blood TCR repertoires of five healthy adults. Libraries were prepared and TCR repertoires were sequenced by different laboratories using diverse techniques, in order to increase sequencing depth and limit assay-specific biases. Leukapheresis yielded between about 0.8 and 9.5 billion PBMCs per donor.

Only one count was recorded for this clone. There is no known antigen for this receptor. The sample holds no much larger clone one base away, and base qualities are not on file. The trim is 5 bases for V and 5 bases for J, with a gap of 12 bases between the germline ends. From the germline V gene (reference sequence), CDR1 is SSHAT and CDR2 is FNYEAQ. The CDR3 numbers 14 residues from cysteine through phenylalanine. Of all the DNA, just the CDR3 is kept, 42 bases in frame from base 1. Donors were healthy HIV-negative adults with no recently reported acute infections or vaccinations. Every donor was a Caucasian adult residing in Nashville, Tennessee, USA. CD4+ T cells were enriched through magnetic negative selection, after which naive cells were positively selected on CD45RA and the remaining negative fraction served as the memory subset. Blood was obtained by leukapheresis, after which PBMCs were separated by Ficoll-Histopaque density gradient centrifugation and cryopreserved in liquid nitrogen vapor phase. Analytical flow cytometry was used to check the purity and quantity of each magnetically sorted T cell population. From each sorted fraction, genomic DNA was isolated and quantified by UV absorbance on a Nanodrop 2000c.

Using the deep immunoSEQ assay, multiplex PCR amplified TCR CDR3 regions from genomic DNA. Genomic DNA extracted from each cell subset was distributed evenly over all wells of several immunoSEQ 96-well plates, and each plate served as one replicate. For sorted subsets, about 200 ng genomic DNA, equal to 30,000 or so T cell genomes, was loaded into each replicate PCR. Purified libraries were measured with a Qubit 3.0 fluorometer, size-checked on a Bioanalyzer 2100, and measured again with the KAPA Library Quantification kit. Each immunoSEQ 96-well plate was sequenced on its own single-read 150-cycle Illumina NextSeq 550 flow cell. In the paper's pipeline: Because only junctional sequences without quality scores were contained in the immunoSEQ output, filtering matching that applied to full-length reads could not be performed. To assign V/J genes and CDR3, sequences were annotated using PyIR, a Python wrapper for IgBLAST v1.9, with IMGT germline references. Reads with weak V/J assignments (E-value above 1e-6), missing CDR3, stop codons, out-of-frame junctions, or ambiguous translated residues were removed. V3J clonotypes were defined as sequences sharing the same inferred V gene, J gene, and CDR3 amino acid sequence. To compute the percentage overlap between repertoires, the number of shared unique clonotypes was divided by the size of the smaller repertoire. Three approaches were used to assess repertoire richness: RTK rarefaction, the Chao1 estimator, and Recon v2.1 estimates of unobserved clonotypes. OLGA was used to compute generation probabilities for all TCRbeta clonotypes that the gDNA method yielded from a few donors. TCRdb carries this immuneACCESS record with in-frame sequences only. Its versions omit some clonotypes, under half of them owing to an unresolved V gene in the studies checked, with the rest unexplained. Clone size and V and J calls were adopted from that table, with D and trimming inferred from the DNA. A total of roughly 1,000,000 clones appear in this sample, 78% of them only once. The ten largest account for around 0.6% of the sample.

What the work shows at the level of the full study, not this receptor alone: Even with the large sequencing depth, rarefaction of the sorted-subset datasets indicated that sequencing was incomplete. Sampling was restricted to blood, and TCR repertoires in tissues likely differ from the TCR repertoires found in blood. Sharing across four donors was observed for around 5% of naive CD4, 3.5% of naive CD8, 2% to 2.5% of memory CD4, and roughly 0.4% of memory CD8 clonotypes. Naive subsets generally had larger estimated clonotype richness than memory subsets did. Because the study included only a small number of donors, the genetic and exposure-history diversity represented was limited. Compared with non-shared clonotypes, clonotypes shared by all four sorted-subset donors had higher generation probabilities. Based on pairwise subsampling, the degree of clonotype sharing among donors was expected to be affected by sequencing depth.

Material for sequencing was memory CD4+ T cells from PBMCs. This specimen's cell subset or site label, interpreted: CD45RA-negative fraction. The clonotype was recovered from a young man in good health. Some clones in this sample may be carry-over from other donors' samples. The rearranged segments are TRBV7-7 and TRBJ2-2; the D segment could be TRBD1, given 6 matching bases. The CDR3 loop reads CASSLSGQTGELFF. The DNA sequence is given as TGTGCCAGCAGCCTGAGCGGACAGACCGGGGAGCTGTTTTTT.